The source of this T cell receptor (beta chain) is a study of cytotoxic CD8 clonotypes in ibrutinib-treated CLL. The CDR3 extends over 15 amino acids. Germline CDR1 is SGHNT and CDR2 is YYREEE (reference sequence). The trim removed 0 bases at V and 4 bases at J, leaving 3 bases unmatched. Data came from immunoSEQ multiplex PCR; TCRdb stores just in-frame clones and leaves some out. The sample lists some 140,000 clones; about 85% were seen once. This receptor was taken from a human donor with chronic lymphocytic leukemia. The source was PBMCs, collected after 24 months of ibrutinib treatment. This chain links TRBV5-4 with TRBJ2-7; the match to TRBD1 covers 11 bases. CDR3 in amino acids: CASSLGGQGAYEQYF. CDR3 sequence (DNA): TGTGCCAGCAGCTTGGGAGGACAGGGGGCTTACGAGCAGTACTTC.